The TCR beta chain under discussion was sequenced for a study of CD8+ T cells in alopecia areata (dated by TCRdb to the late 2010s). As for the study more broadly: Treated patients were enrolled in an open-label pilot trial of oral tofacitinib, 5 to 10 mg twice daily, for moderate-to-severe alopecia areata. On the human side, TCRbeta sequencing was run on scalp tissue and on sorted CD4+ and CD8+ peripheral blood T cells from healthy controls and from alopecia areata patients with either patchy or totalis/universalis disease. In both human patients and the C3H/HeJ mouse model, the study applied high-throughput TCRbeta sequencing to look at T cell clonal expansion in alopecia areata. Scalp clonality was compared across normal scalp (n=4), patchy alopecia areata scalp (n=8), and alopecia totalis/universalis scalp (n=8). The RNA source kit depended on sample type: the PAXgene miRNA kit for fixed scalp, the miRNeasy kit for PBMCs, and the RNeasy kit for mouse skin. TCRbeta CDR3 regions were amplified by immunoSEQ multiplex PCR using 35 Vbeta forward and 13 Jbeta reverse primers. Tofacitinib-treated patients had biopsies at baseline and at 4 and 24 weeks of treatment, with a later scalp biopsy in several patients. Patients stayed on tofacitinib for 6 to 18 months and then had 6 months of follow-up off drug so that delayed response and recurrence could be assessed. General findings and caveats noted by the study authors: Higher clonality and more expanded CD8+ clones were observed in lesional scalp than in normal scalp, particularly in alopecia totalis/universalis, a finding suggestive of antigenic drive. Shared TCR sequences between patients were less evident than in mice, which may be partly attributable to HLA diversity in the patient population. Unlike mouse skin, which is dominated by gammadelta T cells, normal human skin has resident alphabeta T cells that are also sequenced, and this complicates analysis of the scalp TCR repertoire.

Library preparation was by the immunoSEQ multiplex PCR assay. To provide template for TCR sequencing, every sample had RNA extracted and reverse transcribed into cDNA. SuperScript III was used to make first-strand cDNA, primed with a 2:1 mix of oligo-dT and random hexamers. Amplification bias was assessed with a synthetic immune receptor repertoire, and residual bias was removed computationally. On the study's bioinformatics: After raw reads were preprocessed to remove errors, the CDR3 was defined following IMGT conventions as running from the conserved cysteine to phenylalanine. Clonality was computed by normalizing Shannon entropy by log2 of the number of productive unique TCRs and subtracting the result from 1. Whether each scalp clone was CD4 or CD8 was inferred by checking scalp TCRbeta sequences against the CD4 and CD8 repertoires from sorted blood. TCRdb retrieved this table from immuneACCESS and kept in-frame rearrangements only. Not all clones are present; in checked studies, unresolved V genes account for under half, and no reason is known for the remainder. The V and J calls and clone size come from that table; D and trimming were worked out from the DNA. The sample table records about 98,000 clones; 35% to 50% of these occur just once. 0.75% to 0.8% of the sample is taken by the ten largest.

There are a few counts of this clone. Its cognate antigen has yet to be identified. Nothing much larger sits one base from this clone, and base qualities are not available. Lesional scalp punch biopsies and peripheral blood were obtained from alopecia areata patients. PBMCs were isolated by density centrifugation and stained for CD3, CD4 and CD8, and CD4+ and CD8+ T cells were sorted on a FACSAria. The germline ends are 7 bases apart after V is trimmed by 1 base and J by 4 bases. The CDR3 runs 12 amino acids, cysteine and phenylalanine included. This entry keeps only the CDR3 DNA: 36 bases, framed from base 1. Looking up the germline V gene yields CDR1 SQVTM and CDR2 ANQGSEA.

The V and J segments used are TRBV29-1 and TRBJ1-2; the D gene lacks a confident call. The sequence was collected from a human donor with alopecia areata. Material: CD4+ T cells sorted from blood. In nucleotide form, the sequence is TGCAGCGTTGAAGTGGGCCTCTATGGCTACACCTTC. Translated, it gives CSVEVGLYGYTF.